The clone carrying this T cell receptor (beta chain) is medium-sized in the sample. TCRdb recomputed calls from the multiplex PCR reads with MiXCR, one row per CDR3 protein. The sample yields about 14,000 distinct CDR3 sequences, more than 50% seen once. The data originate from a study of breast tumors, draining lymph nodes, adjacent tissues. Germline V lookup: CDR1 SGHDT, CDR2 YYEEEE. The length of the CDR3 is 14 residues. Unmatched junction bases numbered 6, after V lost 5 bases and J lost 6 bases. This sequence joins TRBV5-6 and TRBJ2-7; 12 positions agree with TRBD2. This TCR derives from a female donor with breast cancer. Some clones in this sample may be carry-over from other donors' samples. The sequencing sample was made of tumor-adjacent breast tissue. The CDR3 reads CASSPGTSGLEQYF. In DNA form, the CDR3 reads TGTGCCAGCAGTCCCGGGACTAGCGGGCTCGAGCAGTACTTC.